The source of this TCR beta chain is a study of blood T cell repertoires in COVID-19. Trimming removed 4 bases at V and 3 bases at J, with 9 bases between. Looked up from germline, CDR1 is SEHNR and CDR2 is FQNEAQ (reference sequence). The CDR3 runs 13 residues. TCRdb's table, derived via immunoSEQ multiplex PCR, lists solely in-frame clones and lacks some. Of about 180,000 clones listed, more than 85% are singletons. The sequenced sample was peripheral blood. The chain couples TRBV7-9 to TRBJ1-1, with D uncertain. This clonotype was sampled from a woman in her twenties or thirties with active or convalescent COVID-19. As DNA, the CDR3 is TGTGCCAGCAGCTCCAAGCGGGACACTGAAGCTTTCTTT. Translated: CASSSKRDTEAFF.